This T cell receptor beta chain is drawn from a study of blood T cell repertoires in COVID-19. Study-wide context: Acute and convalescent COVID-19 specimens originated in the United States, Italy and Spain. Sources were T cells, B-cell-depleted T cells, or PBMCs; the material itself was cDNA or gDNA.

Under the authors' procedure: For nucleated cells, counts were estimated from reference gene primer amplification. Produced via immunoSEQ multiplex PCR; TCRdb's table is partial and in-frame only. V and J calls and clone size come straight from that table; D and trimming were deduced from the DNA. The table records roughly 5,100 clones, around nine tenths of them present only once. There are 14 residues in the CDR3. Between the trimmed V and J ends, which lost 8 bases and 4 bases, there was a span of 15 bases. Germline V lookup: CDR1 MNHEY, CDR2 SVGAGI. The clonotype was recovered from a woman of 80 years or more with acute or convalescent COVID-19. The chain recombines TRBV6-5 with TRBJ1-3; tentative D call: TRBD1 (5 bases). What was sequenced was peripheral blood. CDR3 sequence (DNA): TGTGCCAGCCGCGGGGCAGGGTGGGGAAACACCATATATTTT. As protein: CASRGAGWGNTIYF.